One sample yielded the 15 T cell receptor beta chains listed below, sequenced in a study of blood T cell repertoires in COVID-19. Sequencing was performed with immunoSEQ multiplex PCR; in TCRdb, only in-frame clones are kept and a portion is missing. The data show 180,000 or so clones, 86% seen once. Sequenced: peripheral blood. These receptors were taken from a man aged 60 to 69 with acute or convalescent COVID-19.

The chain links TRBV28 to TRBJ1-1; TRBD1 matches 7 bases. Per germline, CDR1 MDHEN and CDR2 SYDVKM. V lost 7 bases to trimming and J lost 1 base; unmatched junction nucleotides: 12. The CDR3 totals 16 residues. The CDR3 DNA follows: TGTGCCAGCATTCCCCCCAAGGGGGCGACGAACACTGAAGCTTTCTTT. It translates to CASIPPKGATNTEAFF.

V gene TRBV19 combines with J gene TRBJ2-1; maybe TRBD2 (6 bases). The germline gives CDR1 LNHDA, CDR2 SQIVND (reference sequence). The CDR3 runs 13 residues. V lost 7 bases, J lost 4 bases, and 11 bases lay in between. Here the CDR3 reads CASTGTSYNEQFF. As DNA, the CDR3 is TGTGCCAGTACCGGGACTTCTTACAATGAGCAGTTCTTC.

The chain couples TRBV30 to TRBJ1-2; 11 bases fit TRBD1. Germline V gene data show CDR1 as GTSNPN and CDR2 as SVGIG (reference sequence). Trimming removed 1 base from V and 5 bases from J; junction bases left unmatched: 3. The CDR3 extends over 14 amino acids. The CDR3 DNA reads TGTGCCTGGAGTGGGACAGGGGGCGGGTATGGCTACACCTTC. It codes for CAWSGTGGGYGYTF.

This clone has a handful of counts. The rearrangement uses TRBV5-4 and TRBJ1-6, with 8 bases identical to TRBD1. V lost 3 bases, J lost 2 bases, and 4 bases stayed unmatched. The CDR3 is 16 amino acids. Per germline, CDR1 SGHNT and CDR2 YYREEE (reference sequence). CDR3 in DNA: TGTGCCAGCAGCTCGATGGACAGGGCCTATAATTCACCCCTCCACTTT. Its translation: CASSSMDRAYNSPLHF.

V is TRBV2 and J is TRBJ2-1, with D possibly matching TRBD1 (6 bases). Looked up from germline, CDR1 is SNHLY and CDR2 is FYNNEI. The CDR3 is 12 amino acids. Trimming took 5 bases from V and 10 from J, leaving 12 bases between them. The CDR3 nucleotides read TGTGCCAGCAGTCCGGACAGCAAAGAGCAGTTCTTC. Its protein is CASSPDSKEQFF.

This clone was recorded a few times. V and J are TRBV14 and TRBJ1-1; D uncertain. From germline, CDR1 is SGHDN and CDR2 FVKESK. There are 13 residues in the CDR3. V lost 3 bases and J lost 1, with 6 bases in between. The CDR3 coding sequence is TGTGCCAGCAGCCAGTCTAGGAACACTGAAGCTTTCTTT. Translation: CASSQSRNTEAFF.

This CDR3 reads CATSEGTGRYGYTF. The CDR3, as DNA: TGTGCCACCAGTGAGGGGACAGGGCGGTATGGCTACACCTTC. This chain uses TRBV24-1 with TRBJ1-2; 9 nucleotides align to TRBD1. With V trimmed by 4 bases and J by 5 bases, 4 bases remained unmatched. In germline, CDR1 is KGHDR, CDR2 SFDVKD. The CDR3 contains 14 residues.

CDR3 nucleotides: TGTGCCAGCAGCTTGGAGGGGACAGGTGGCTACACCTTC. This encodes CASSLEGTGGYTF. The gene calls are TRBV5-5 and TRBJ1-2; 8 nucleotides align to TRBD1. Trimming cost V 0 bases and J 7 bases; bases outside gene matches: 2. This CDR3 has 13 amino acids. Looked up from germline, CDR1 is SGHKS and CDR2 is YYEKEE (reference sequence).

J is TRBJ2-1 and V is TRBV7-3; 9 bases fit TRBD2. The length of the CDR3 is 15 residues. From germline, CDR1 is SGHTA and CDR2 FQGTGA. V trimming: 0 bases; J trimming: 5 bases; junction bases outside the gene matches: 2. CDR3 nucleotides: TGTGCCAGCAGCTTAACGGCTAGCGGGGACAATGAGCAGTTCTTC. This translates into CASSLTASGDNEQFF.

This chain's CDR3 is CASSRSSPTANYGYTF. The CDR3 DNA reads TGTGCCAGCAGCCGATCGTCACCGACAGCTAACTATGGCTACACCTTC. The genes are TRBV16 and TRBJ1-2, with D maybe TRBD1 (5 bases). In germline, CDR1 is KGHSY, CDR2 FQNENV. This CDR3 spans 16 amino acids. V was trimmed by 4 bases and J by 0 bases, leaving 15 bases between them. Full variable domain (missing parts from reference TRBV16 and TRBJ1-2): GEEVAQTPKHLVRGEGQKAKLYCAPIKGHSYVFWYQQVLKNEFKFLISFQNENVFDETGMPKERFSAKCLPNSPCSLEIQATKLEDSAVYFCASSRSSPTANYGYTFGSGTRLTVV.

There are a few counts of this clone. The CDR3 here is CASCGSINSPLHF. The DNA for the CDR3 is TGTGCCAGCTGCGGGTCTATCAATTCACCCCTCCACTTT. The V gene is TRBV2, the J gene TRBJ1-6; the D is unclear. The V and J ends lost 8 bases and 7 bases respectively, with 12 bases between them. This CDR3 comprises 13 residues. Germline CDR1 and CDR2: SNHLY and FYNNEI.

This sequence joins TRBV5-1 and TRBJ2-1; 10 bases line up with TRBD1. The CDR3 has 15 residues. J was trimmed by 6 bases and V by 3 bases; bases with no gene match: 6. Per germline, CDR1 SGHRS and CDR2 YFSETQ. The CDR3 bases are TGCGCCAGCAGCTGGAGGGGACAGGGGCTCAATGAGCAGTTCTTC. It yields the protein CASSWRGQGLNEQFF.

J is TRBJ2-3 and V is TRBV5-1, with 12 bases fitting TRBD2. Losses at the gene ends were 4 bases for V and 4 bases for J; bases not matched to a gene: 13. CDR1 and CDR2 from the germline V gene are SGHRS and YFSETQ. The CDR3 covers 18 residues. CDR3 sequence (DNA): TGCGCCAGCAGCGTCGGGCCCCTAGCGGGAGGGCCCGCAGATACGCAGTATTTT. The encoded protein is CASSVGPLAGGPADTQYF. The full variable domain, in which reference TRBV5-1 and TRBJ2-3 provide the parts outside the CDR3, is KAGVTQTPRYLIKTRGQQVTLSCSPISGHRSVSWYQQTPGQGLQFLFEYFSETQRNKGNFPGRFSGRQFSNSRSEMNVSTLELGDSALYLCASSVGPLAGGPADTQYFGPGTRLTVL.

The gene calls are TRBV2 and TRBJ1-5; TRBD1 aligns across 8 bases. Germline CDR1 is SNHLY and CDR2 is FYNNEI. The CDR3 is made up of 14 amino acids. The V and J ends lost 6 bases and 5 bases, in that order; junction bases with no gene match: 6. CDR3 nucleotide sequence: TGTGCCAGCAGACCCGACAGGGGCGATCAGCCCCAGCATTTT. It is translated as CASRPDRGDQPQHF.

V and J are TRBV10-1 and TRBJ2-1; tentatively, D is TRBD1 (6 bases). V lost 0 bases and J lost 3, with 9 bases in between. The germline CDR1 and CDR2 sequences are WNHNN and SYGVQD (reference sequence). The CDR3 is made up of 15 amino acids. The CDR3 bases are TGCGCCAGCAGTGAGTCGGGGGCCGACTACAATGAGCAGTTCTTC. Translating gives CASSESGADYNEQFF.